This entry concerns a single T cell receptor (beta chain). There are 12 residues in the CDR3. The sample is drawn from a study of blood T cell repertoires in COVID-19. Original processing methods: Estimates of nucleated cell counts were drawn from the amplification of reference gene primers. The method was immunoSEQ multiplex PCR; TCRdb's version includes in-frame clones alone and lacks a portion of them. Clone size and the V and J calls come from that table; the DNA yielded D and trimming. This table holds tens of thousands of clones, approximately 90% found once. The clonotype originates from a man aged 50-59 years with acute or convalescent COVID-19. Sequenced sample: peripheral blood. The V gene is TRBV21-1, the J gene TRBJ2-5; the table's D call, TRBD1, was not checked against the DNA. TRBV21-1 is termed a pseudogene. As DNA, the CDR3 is TGTGCCAGCAGCAAAGGGGGCGAGACCCAGTACTTC. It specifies CASSKGGETQYF.